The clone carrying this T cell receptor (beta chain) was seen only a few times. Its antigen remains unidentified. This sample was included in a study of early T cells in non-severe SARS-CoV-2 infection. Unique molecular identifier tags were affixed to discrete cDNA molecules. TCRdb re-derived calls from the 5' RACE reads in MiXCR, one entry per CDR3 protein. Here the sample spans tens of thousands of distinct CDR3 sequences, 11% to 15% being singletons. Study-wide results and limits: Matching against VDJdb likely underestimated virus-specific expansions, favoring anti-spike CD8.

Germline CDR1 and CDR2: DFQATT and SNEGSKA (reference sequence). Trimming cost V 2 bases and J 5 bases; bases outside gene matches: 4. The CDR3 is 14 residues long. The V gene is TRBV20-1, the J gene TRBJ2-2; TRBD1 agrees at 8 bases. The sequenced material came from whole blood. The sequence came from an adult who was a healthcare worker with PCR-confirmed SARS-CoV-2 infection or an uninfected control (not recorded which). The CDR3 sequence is CSARTQGATGELFF. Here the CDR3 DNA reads TGCAGTGCTAGAACGCAGGGGGCGACCGGGGAGCTGTTTTTT.